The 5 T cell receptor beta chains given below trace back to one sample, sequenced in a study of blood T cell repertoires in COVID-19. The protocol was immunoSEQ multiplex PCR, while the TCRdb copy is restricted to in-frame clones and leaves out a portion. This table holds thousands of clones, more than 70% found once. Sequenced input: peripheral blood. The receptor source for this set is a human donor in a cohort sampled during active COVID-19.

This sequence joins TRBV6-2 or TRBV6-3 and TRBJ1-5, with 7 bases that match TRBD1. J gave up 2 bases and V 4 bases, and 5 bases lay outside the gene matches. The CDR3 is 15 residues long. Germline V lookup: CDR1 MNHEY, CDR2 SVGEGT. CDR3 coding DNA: TGTGCCAGCAGTTCCCTCGGACAGGGCAATCAGCCCCAGCATTTT. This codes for CASSSLGQGNQPQHF.

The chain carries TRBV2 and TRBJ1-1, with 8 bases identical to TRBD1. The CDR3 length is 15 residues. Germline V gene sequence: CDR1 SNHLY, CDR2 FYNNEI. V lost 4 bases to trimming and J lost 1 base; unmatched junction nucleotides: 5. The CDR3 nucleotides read TGTGCCAGCAGTGGACAGGGGCTTTCGAACACTGAAGCTTTCTTT. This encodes CASSGQGLSNTEAFF.

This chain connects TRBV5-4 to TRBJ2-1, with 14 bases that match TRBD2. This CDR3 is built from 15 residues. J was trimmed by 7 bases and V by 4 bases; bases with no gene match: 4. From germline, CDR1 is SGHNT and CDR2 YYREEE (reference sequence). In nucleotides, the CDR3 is TGTGCCAGCAGCCCGACTAGCGGGGGGGTTAATGAGCAGTTCTTC. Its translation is CASSPTSGGVNEQFF.

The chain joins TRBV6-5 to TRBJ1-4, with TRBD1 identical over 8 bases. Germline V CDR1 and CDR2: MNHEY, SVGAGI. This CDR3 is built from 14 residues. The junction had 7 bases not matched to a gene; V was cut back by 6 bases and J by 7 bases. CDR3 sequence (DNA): TGTGCCAGCAGATCAGGACAGGGTTTTGAAAAACTGTTTTTT. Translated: CASRSGQGFEKLFF.

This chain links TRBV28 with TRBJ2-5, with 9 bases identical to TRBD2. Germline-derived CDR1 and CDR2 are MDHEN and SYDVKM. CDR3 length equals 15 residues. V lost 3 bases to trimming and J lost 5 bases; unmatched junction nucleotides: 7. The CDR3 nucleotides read TGTGCCAGCAGTTTCGGGCGGGGGGGCCTGGAGACCCAGTACTTC. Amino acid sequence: CASSFGRGGLETQYF. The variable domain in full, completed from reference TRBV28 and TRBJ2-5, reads DVKVTQSSRYLVKRTGEKVFLECVQDMDHENMFWYRQDPGLGLRLIYFSYDVKMKEKGDIPEGYSVSREKKERFSLILESASTNQTSMYLCASSFGRGGLETQYFGPGTRLLVL.